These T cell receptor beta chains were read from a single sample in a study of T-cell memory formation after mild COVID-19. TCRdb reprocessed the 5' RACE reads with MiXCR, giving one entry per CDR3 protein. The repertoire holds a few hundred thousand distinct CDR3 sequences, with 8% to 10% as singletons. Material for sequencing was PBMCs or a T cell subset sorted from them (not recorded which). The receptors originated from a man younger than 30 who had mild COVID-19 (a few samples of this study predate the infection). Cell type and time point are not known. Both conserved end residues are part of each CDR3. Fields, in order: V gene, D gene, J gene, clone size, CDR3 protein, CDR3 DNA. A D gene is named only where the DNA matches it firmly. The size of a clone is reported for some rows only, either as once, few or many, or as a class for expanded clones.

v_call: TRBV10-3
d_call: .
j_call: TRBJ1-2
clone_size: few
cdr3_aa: CAISGQSTATAWGYTF
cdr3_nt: TGTGCCATCAGTGGCCAATCGACAGCCACGGCGTGGGGCTACACCTTC

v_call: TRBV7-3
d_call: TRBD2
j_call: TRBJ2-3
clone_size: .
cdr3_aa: CASSPIGGAVDTQYF
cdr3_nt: TGTGCCAGCAGCCCAATCGGGGGGGCGGTAGATACGCAGTATTTT

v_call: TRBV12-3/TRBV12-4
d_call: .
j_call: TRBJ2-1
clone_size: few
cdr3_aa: CASSSLGSTYNEQFF
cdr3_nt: TGTGCCAGCAGTTCCCTCGGGAGTACCTACAATGAGCAGTTCTTC

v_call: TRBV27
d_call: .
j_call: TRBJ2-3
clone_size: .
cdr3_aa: CASSLHTKRAQYF
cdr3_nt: TGTGCCAGCAGTTTACACACCAAGAGGGCGCAGTATTTT

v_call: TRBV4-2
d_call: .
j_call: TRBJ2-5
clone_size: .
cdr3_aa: CASSQDRQRETQYF
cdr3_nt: TGTGCCAGCAGCCAAGATAGGCAGAGGGAGACACAGTACTTC

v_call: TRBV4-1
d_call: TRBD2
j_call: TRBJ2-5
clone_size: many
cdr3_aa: CASSQAALAGVGPQETQYF
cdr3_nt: TGCGCCAGCAGCCAAGCCGCGTTAGCGGGGGTCGGCCCCCAAGAGACCCAGTACTTC

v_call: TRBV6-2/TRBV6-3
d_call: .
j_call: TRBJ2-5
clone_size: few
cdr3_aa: CASSSKETQYF
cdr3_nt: TGTGCCAGCAGTTCAAAGGAGACCCAGTACTTC

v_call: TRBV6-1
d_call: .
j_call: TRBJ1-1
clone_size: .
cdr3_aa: CASRDGAVEAFF
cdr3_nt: TGTGCCAGCAGGGACGGCGCGGTAGAAGCTTTCTTT

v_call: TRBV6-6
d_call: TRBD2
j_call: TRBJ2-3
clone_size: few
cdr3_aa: CAITAGGTDTQYF
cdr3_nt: TGTGCCATTACAGCGGGAGGGACAGATACGCAGTATTTT

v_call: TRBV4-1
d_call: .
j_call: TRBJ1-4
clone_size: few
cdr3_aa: CASSQVVGQGGEKLFF
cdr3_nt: TGCGCCAGCAGCCAAGTGGTAGGGCAGGGAGGCGAAAAACTGTTTTTT

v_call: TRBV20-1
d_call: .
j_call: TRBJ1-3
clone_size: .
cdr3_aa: CSARDRTLGGSGNTIYF
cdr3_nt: TGCAGTGCTAGAGATCGGACTTTAGGGGGCTCTGGAAACACCATATATTTT

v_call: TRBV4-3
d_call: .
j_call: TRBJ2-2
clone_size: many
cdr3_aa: CASSQEVHGPGNTGELFF
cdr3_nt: TGCGCCAGCAGCCAAGAAGTGCACGGCCCCGGGAACACCGGGGAGCTGTTTTTT

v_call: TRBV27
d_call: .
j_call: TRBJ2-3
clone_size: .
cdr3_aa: CASSPPRDLTDTQYF
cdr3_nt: TGTGCCAGCAGCCCCCCAAGGGATCTCACAGATACGCAGTATTTT

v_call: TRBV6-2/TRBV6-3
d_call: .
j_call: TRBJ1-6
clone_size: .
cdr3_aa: CASSSEGFYNSPLHF
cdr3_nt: TGTGCCAGCAGTTCGGAAGGATTCTATAATTCACCCCTCCACTTT

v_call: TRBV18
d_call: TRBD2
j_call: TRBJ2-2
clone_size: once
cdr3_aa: CASTGLAGDLAGELFF
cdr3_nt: TGTGCCAGCACCGGACTAGCGGGGGACCTGGCCGGGGAGCTGTTTTTT

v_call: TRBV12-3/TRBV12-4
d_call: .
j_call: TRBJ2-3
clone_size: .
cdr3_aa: CAWGGRTDTQYF
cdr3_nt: TGTGCCTGGGGGGGGCGCACAGATACGCAGTATTTT

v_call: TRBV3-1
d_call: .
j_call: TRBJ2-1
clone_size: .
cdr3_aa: CASSQGGRHEQFF
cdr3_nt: TGTGCCAGCAGCCAAGGAGGGCGTCACGAGCAGTTCTTC

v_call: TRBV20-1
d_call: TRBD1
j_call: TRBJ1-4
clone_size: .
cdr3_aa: CSAQISGTQGEKLFF
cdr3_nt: TGCAGTGCGCAAATCTCCGGGACACAGGGGGAAAAACTGTTTTTT

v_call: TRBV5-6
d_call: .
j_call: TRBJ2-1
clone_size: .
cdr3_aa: CASSPTYNSGTKQFF
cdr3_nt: TGTGCCAGCAGCCCAACCTATAACTCGGGGACAAAGCAGTTCTTC

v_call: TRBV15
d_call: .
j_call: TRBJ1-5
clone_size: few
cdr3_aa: CATRRVDHTPDQPQHF
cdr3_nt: TGTGCCACCCGTCGGGTCGATCATACTCCGGATCAGCCCCAGCATTTT

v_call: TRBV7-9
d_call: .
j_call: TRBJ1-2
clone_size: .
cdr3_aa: CASSSQGPNYGYTF
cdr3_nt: TGTGCCAGCAGCTCACAGGGCCCTAACTATGGCTACACCTTC

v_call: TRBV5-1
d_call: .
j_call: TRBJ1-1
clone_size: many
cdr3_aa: CASNPTAGADTEAFF
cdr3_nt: TGCGCCAGCAACCCGACCGCAGGGGCTGACACTGAAGCTTTCTTT

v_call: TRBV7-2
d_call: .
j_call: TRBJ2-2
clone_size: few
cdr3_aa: CASSASGTENTGELFF
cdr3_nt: TGTGCCAGCAGCGCGTCCGGGACGGAGAACACCGGGGAGCTGTTTTTT

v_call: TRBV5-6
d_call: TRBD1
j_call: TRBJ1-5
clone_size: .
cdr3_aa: CASSQTGGLWGNQPQHF
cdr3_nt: TGTGCCAGCTCACAGACAGGGGGGCTATGGGGCAATCAGCCCCAGCATTTT

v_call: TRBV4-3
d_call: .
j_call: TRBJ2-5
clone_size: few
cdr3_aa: CASSQEARGETQYF
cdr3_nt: TGCGCCAGCAGCCAGGAGGCTAGGGGAGAGACCCAGTACTTC

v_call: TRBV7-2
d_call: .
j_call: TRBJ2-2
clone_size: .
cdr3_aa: CASSSGWGRPGELFF
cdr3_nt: TGTGCCAGCAGCTCGGGCTGGGGGCGCCCCGGGGAGCTGTTTTTT

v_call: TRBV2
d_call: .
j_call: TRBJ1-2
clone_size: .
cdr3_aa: CASSDRVIYGYTF
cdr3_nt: TGTGCCAGCAGTGACAGGGTAATCTATGGCTACACCTTC